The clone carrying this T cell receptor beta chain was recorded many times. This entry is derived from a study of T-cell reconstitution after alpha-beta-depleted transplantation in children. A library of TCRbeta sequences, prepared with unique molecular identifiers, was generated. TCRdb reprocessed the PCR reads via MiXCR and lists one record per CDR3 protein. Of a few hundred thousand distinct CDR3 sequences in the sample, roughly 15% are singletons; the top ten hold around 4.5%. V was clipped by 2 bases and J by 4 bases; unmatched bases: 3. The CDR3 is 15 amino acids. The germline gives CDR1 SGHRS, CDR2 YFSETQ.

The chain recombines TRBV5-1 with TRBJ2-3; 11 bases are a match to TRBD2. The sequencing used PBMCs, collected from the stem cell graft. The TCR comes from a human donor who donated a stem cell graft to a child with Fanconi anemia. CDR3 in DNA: TGCGCCAGCAGCTTTGGGGGACTAGCGGCAGATACGCAGTATTTT. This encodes CASSFGGLAADTQYF.